This T cell receptor (beta chain) originates from a study of cytomegalovirus exposure and HLA in healthy donors. Findings and caveats of the study: Presence/absence analyses rested on an assumption that sequencing depth was roughly uniform across donors. Specificity of a few CMV-associated chains for CMV antigens was verified in vitro.

Trimming left V 3 bases short and J 2 bases short, with 6 bases between. CDR3 length equals 14 residues. The germline V gene encodes CDR1 SGDLS and CDR2 YYNGEE. Use of 60 Vbeta and 13 Jbeta primers characterized the PCR. TCRdb's copy holds only in-frame clones and misses some; the assay was immunoSEQ multiplex PCR. Of 150,000 to 200,000 clones in the sample, around 68% were seen once. A remark on this clone: Its antigen is currently unknown.

The TCR sequence derives from a man aged 45-60 years in good health and CMV-seronegative. The sequencing input was PBMCs. The chain couples TRBV9 to TRBJ2-6; D is uncertain. CDR3 residues: CASSDTTGANVLTF. The CDR3 DNA reads as TGTGCCAGCAGCGACACAACTGGGGCCAACGTCCTGACTTTC.